This T cell receptor beta chain emerged from a study of patients and donors after allogeneic stem cell transplantation. TCRdb reprocessed the RT-PCR reads via MiXCR and lists one record per CDR3 protein. The repertoire has fewer than 500,000 distinct CDR3 sequences, 16% of them found once; the top ten carry about 7%. Germline-derived CDR1 and CDR2 are DFQATT and SNEGSKA (reference sequence). CDR3 length: 14 residues. Trimming cost V 5 bases and J 6 bases; bases outside gene matches: 11. Sequenced material: blood, either unsorted or a sorted T cell fraction (not recorded which). V is TRBV20-1 and J is TRBJ2-3, with 7 nucleotides matching TRBD2. The origin of this receptor is a human donor who was either an allogeneic HSCT recipient or a stem cell or donor lymphocyte infusion donor (not recorded which). It is not recorded whose cells these are; they may come from a transplant donor. The CDR3 bases are TGCAGTGCTGGCCTAGCGGCGAGGGATGATACGCAGTATTTT. This codes for CSAGLAARDDTQYF.